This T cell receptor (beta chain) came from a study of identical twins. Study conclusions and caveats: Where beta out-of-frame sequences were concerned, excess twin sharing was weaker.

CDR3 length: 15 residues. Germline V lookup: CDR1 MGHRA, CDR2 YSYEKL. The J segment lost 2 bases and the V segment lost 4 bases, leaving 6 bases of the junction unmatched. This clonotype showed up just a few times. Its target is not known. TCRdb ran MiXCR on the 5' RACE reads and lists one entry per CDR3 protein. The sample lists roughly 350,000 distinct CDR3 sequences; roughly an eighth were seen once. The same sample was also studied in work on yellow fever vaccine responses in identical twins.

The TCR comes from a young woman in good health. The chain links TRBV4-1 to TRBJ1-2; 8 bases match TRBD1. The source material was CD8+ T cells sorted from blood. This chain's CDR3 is CASSLGDRTNYGYTF. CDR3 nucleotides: TGCGCCAGCAGCCTAGGGGACAGGACGAACTATGGCTACACCTTC.